This T cell receptor (beta chain) stems from a study of cytomegalovirus exposure and HLA in healthy donors. The V end was cut by 4 bases, the J end by 4 bases, with 17 bases between. The CDR3 contains 16 residues. The germline CDR1 and CDR2 sequences are MNHNS and SASEGT. Researchers ran the PCR with 60 Vbeta and 13 Jbeta primers. The data were produced by immunoSEQ multiplex PCR, yet TCRdb's version contains in-frame clones alone and is incomplete. The sample consists of over 150,000 clones, more than 65% of them appearing once. This clone was observed once. The receptor was derived from a girl under 18 in good health and CMV-seropositive. The sequenced sample was PBMCs. This chain connects TRBV6-1 to TRBJ1-5; no clear D. The CDR3: CASSARGSLINQPQHF. As DNA, the CDR3 is TGTGCCAGCAGTGCCCGGGGAAGCTTGATAAATCAGCCCCAGCATTTT.